These T cell receptor beta chains were read from a single sample in a study of CD8 T cells in Susac syndrome. Via MiXCR, TCRdb re-called the immunoSEQ multiplex PCR reads, giving one row per CDR3 protein. The sample carries 150,000 to 200,000 distinct CDR3 sequences, 94% recorded once. Sequenced: CD4+ T cells from PBMCs. The origin of the receptors is a human donor with multiple sclerosis. The CDR3 runs from the conserved cysteine through the conserved F or W. D genes are given only for firm matches. Size tells how often a clone was seen (once, few, many) or the class of an expanded clone, and some rows leave it out.

CDR3aa | d_gene | j_gene | abundance | v_gene
CASSSQDNEQFF | NA | TRBJ2-1 | NA | TRBV2
CAISGSGLLTGELFF | NA | TRBJ2-2 | once | TRBV10-3
CAWISGTGNTEAFF | TRBD1 | TRBJ1-1 | NA | TRBV30
CASSREGTRPQHF | NA | TRBJ1-5 | NA | TRBV3-1
CASSERGREDTGELFF | NA | TRBJ2-2 | once | TRBV2
CASSQAPSPSLGEQYF | NA | TRBJ2-7 | NA | TRBV3-1
CASASRGALGGTEAFF | NA | TRBJ1-1 | NA | TRBV12-3/TRBV12-4
CSASPEGTAKNIQYF | TRBD1 | TRBJ2-4 | NA | TRBV20-1
CSARGKAGGGNTGELFF | TRBD2 | TRBJ2-2 | NA | TRBV20-1
CASSSMEAATEAFF | NA | TRBJ1-1 | once | TRBV7-2
CASSQDPLAGRGETQYF | NA | TRBJ2-5 | NA | TRBV4-2
CASSLGYRASYEQYF | NA | TRBJ2-7 | NA | TRBV7-9
CASSPGTGDEKLFF | TRBD1 | TRBJ1-4 | NA | TRBV18
CASNWGETEAFF | NA | TRBJ1-1 | NA | TRBV7-9
CASSLLPQKQETQYF | NA | TRBJ2-5 | NA | TRBV5-1
CASGSSTDTQYF | NA | TRBJ2-3 | NA | TRBV7-9
CASSQAGRPYNEQFF | NA | TRBJ2-1 | NA | TRBV4-1
CASSSGVLETQYF | NA | TRBJ2-5 | once | TRBV7-2
CAISRDRDTEAFF | TRBD1 | TRBJ1-1 | NA | TRBV10-3
CASSPQGLVREQYF | NA | TRBJ2-7 | NA | TRBV27
CASRLTGITEAFF | NA | TRBJ1-1 | NA | TRBV6-1
CASSQGIENTIYF | NA | TRBJ1-3 | few | TRBV4-1
CASSLAEGLTYNEQFF | NA | TRBJ2-1 | NA | TRBV7-9
CASSPDGARGGETQYF | NA | TRBJ2-5 | NA | TRBV5-4
CASSDPRGQETQYF | TRBD1 | TRBJ2-5 | NA | TRBV9
CASTRGQGGEKLFF | TRBD1 | TRBJ1-4 | NA | TRBV7-9
CASSREVDEQYF | NA | TRBJ2-7 | NA | TRBV2
CSARRAATSDTQYF | NA | TRBJ2-3 | NA | TRBV20-1
CASSFATGADQPQHF | TRBD1 | TRBJ1-5 | NA | TRBV27
CASSYSWQPQHF | NA | TRBJ1-5 | NA | TRBV6-2/TRBV6-3
CASRGPGQGVSEAFF | TRBD1 | TRBJ1-1 | NA | TRBV28
CASTFGGMNTEAFF | NA | TRBJ1-1 | once | TRBV3-1
CASSFPRGDQQETQYF | TRBD2 | TRBJ2-5 | NA | TRBV6-2/TRBV6-3
CSAQGNEQFF | NA | TRBJ2-1 | NA | TRBV29-1
CSASRGAGGDTQYF | TRBD2 | TRBJ2-3 | NA | TRBV20-1
CAISEAGTPRGTQYF | NA | TRBJ2-5 | once | TRBV10-3
CAWSGDRGHYGYTF | TRBD1 | TRBJ1-2 | NA | TRBV30